A selection of T cell receptor beta chains follows, all from one sample in a study of blood T cells in healthy people across ages. TCRdb used MiXCR to reprocess the 5' RACE reads, holding one entry per CDR3 protein. The table includes roughly 800,000 distinct CDR3 sequences, roughly 60% detected once. Sequencing was performed on blood. Receptors originate from a man younger than 45 in good health. Each CDR3 is given with its conserved first and last residue. The D gene is left open where the match is weak. Expanded clones get a size class; other rows say once, few or many, or leave the size out.

v_call	j_call	clone_size	d_call	cdr3_aa	cdr3_nt
TRBV3-1	TRBJ2-5	once	TRBD2	CASSQDPGGWETQYF	TGTGCCAGCAGCCAAGACCCGGGGGGGTGGGAGACCCAGTACTTC
TRBV7-2	TRBJ1-1	.	.	CASSKQGHTEAFF	TGTGCCAGCAGTAAACAGGGCCACACTGAAGCTTTCTTT
TRBV10-3	TRBJ2-5	few	.	CAIASTQGETQYF	TGTGCCATTGCCTCTACCCAGGGAGAGACCCAGTACTTC
TRBV20-1	TRBJ1-6	.	.	CSARGGGSPLHF	TGCAGTGCTAGGGGCGGGGGTTCACCCCTCCACTTT
TRBV4-2	TRBJ2-1	few	TRBD2	CASSGSGSSYNEQFF	TGTGCCAGCAGCGGTAGCGGGAGCTCCTACAATGAGCAGTTCTTC
TRBV29-1	TRBJ1-4	.	.	CSVVRGVDEKLFF	TGCAGCGTTGTAAGGGGGGTAGACGAAAAACTGTTTTTT
TRBV7-3	TRBJ2-1	.	.	CANSKGTPNEQFF	TGTGCCAACAGCAAGGGGACCCCAAATGAGCAGTTCTTC
TRBV6-5	TRBJ2-7	.	TRBD2	CASSYWAGVLYEQYF	TGTGCCAGCAGTTACTGGGCGGGAGTTCTCTACGAGCAGTACTTC
TRBV20-1	TRBJ2-7	few	.	CSVFWDSNSYEQYF	TGCAGTGTTTTTTGGGACTCGAATTCCTACGAGCAGTACTTC
TRBV2	TRBJ2-5	.	TRBD2	CASSETLAGPPGEQYF	TGTGCCAGCAGTGAAACCCTAGCGGGGCCCCCGGGGGAGCAGTACTTC
TRBV30	TRBJ2-7	few	.	CAWSSRYEQYF	TGTGCCTGGAGTAGCCGCTACGAGCAGTACTTC
TRBV29-1	TRBJ2-3	.	.	CSVEDPSSDTQYF	TGCAGCGTTGAAGATCCCAGCTCGGATACGCAGTATTTT
TRBV11-2	TRBJ2-5	.	.	CASSSTEQQETQYF	TGTGCCAGCAGCTCAACTGAGCAACAAGAGACCCAGTACTTC
TRBV4-1	TRBJ1-2	.	TRBD1	CASSQVGQGTAGYTF	TGCGCCAGCAGCCAAGTAGGACAGGGGACGGCTGGCTACACCTTC
TRBV6-1	TRBJ2-3	.	TRBD2	CANLAGPSTDTQYF	TGTGCCAACTTAGCGGGGCCTAGCACAGATACGCAGTATTTT
TRBV20-1	TRBJ2-3	few	TRBD2	CSARDALAGSDTQYF	TGCAGTGCTAGAGATGCCCTAGCGGGGTCGGATACGCAGTATTTT
TRBV7-8	TRBJ2-3	.	.	CASSIEPGQLFSDTQYF	TGTGCCAGCAGCATCGAGCCGGGACAACTCTTTTCAGATACGCAGTATTTT
TRBV6-5	TRBJ2-1	once	TRBD1	CASSYRGQLNEQFF	TGTGCCAGCAGTTACCGGGGACAGCTCAATGAGCAGTTCTTC
TRBV4-2	TRBJ2-1	.	.	CASSQARERYNEQFF	TGTGCCAGCAGCCAAGCTCGGGAACGGTACAATGAGCAGTTCTTC
TRBV11-2	TRBJ2-1	few	TRBD1	CASRKRQGNEQFF	TGTGCCAGCAGAAAAAGACAGGGGAATGAGCAGTTCTTC
TRBV7-6	TRBJ2-3	.	.	CASSLTARDTQYF	TGTGCCAGCAGCTTGACGGCTAGGGATACGCAGTATTTT
TRBV7-2	TRBJ2-5	.	TRBD2	CASSFTLAGTGQETQYF	TGTGCCAGCAGCTTTACACTAGCGGGAACTGGTCAAGAGACCCAGTACTTC
TRBV11-2	TRBJ1-1	.	.	CASSLLSVGTEAFF	TGTGCCAGCAGCTTACTTTCGGTGGGCACTGAAGCTTTCTTT
TRBV7-2	TRBJ1-1	.	TRBD1	CASSLRSSGTGSGNTEAFF	TGTGCCAGCAGCTTACGAAGTTCCGGGACAGGGAGCGGGAACACTGAAGCTTTCTTT
TRBV20-1	TRBJ2-5	.	TRBD2	CSALSGSVGKEQYF	TGCAGTGCCCTCAGCGGGAGCGTCGGCAAGGAGCAGTACTTC
TRBV9	TRBJ2-3	.	TRBD2	CASSPRGGSTETQYF	TGTGCCAGCAGCCCCCGGGGGGGCAGCACAGAGACGCAGTATTTT